Following are 19 T cell receptor beta chains from one sample sequenced in a study of T cells in Graves' hyperthyroidism and ophthalmopathy. Amplified regions were TCR beta CDR3 sequences from RNA transcripts. Researchers ran a first-round RT-PCR on the TCR CDR3 using the HTBI primer set. TCRdb reprocessed the multiplex PCR reads via MiXCR and lists one record per CDR3 protein. The table records around 760,000 distinct CDR3 sequences, over 35% of them present only once. Material: blood. The receptors derive from a middle-aged woman with Graves' hyperthyroidism.

This clonotype was counted many times. The CDR3 loop reads CAISGEATGGKSSYNSPLHF. CDR3 sequence (DNA): TGTGCCATCAGTGGGGAAGCGACAGGGGGGAAGAGCTCCTATAATTCACCCCTCCACTTT. The chain carries TRBV10-3 and TRBJ1-6, with 9 bases that match TRBD1. This CDR3 region has 20 residues. Germline CDR1 is ENHRY and CDR2 is SYGVKD. V gave up 4 bases and J gave up 0 bases; unmatched junction bases: 13.

This clonotype came up many times. V usage is TRBV20-1 and J usage is TRBJ1-1, with D possibly TRBD1 on 5 matching bases. CDR1 is DFQATT, CDR2 SNEGSKA, per germline (reference sequence). V gave up 5 bases and J gave up 12 bases, with 19 bases separating them. The CDR3 has 12 residues. Here the CDR3 reads CSALLSGTQSFF. CDR3 bases: TGCAGTGCTCTACTATCAGGGACCCAATCTTTCTTT.

The CDR3 nucleotides are TGTGCCAGCAGCCCTCTTAGCGGGCAAGAGACCCAGTACTTC. The encoded protein is CASSPLSGQETQYF. The rearrangement joins TRBV3-2 to TRBJ2-5; the table's TRBD2 call for D was not verified on the DNA. TRBV3-2 is given as a pseudogene. The CDR3 has 14 residues.

This clonotype showed up just once. The rearrangement uses TRBV5-1 and TRBJ1-5, with D unresolved. The V and J ends lost 5 bases and 9 bases respectively, with 15 bases between them. The germline gives CDR1 SGHRS, CDR2 YFSETQ. The CDR3 loop spans 13 amino acids. In nucleotides, the CDR3 is TGCGCCAGCAGTTCTGCGGGTTTAGGGCCCCAGCATTTT. This gives the protein CASSSAGLGPQHF.

A few counts support this clonotype. The CDR3, as DNA: TGTGCCAGCAGATTAGAGGGTAATTCACCCCTCCACTTT. This translates into CASRLEGNSPLHF. The chain links TRBV27 to TRBJ1-6; no firm D call. The V end was cut by 6 bases, the J end by 6 bases, with 9 bases between. The CDR3 has 13 amino acids. Germline V gives CDR1 MNHEY, CDR2 SMNVEV (reference sequence).

This CDR3 is CAISAPGLAGGEQYF. CDR3 sequence (DNA): TGTGCCATCAGTGCACCGGGACTAGCGGGAGGCGAGCAGTACTTC. J is TRBJ2-7 and V is TRBV10-3; 15 nucleotides line up with TRBD2. This CDR3 has 15 amino acids. Germline V CDR1 and CDR2: ENHRY, SYGVKD. V lost 4 bases and J lost 6; bases outside the gene matches: 4.

J is TRBJ2-7 and V is TRBV19; D is possibly TRBD1 (5 bases). The germline CDR1 and CDR2 sequences are LNHDA and SQIVND (reference sequence). The CDR3 contains 12 residues. V was cut by 9 bases and J by 5 bases, with 14 bases left in between. In nucleotides, the CDR3 is TGTGCCAGCAGTCGGTCAGGGAACGAGCAGTACTTC. It specifies CASSRSGNEQYF.

This sequence joins TRBV9 and TRBJ2-3; D is possibly TRBD2 (6 bases). Deletions cut 2 bases from V and 2 bases from J, with 12 bases between. CDR1 and CDR2 from the germline V gene are SGDLS and YYNGEE. The CDR3 loop spans 15 amino acids. The CDR3 DNA reads TGTGCCAGCAGCGTTCCGGGACTCTACACAGATACGCAGTATTTT. Amino acid sequence: CASSVPGLYTDTQYF.

The chain links TRBV29-1 to TRBJ1-5; TRBD1 matches 9 bases. The CDR3 has 13 residues. Trimming cost V 8 bases and J 4 bases; bases outside gene matches: 6. The V gene's germline CDR1 is SQVTM and CDR2 ANQGSEA. The CDR3 here is CSQWDRANQPQHF. CDR3 DNA: TGCAGCCAATGGGACAGGGCAAATCAGCCCCAGCATTTT.

The chain recombines TRBV19 with TRBJ2-7, with D possibly TRBD1 on 6 matching bases. V lost 6 bases and J lost 6, with 15 bases in between. Germline CDR1 reads LNHDA; CDR2 reads SQIVND (reference sequence). This CDR3 is built from 13 residues. CDR3 loop: CASRKAGVLEQYF. The CDR3 DNA sequence: TGTGCCAGTAGAAAGGCAGGGGTCCTCGAGCAGTACTTC.

This clonotype was seen a single time. The chain is built from TRBV6-2 or TRBV6-3 and TRBJ2-7; 10 bases line up with TRBD1. V dropped 4 bases and J dropped 5; count of bases not matched to a gene: 8. CDR3 size: 15 residues. Germline lookup yields CDR1 MNHEY and CDR2 SVGEGT. DNA of the CDR3: TGTGCCAGCAGTTTTGACCGGGACAGGGGCGACGAGCAGTACTTC. Translated, it gives CASSFDRDRGDEQYF.

The J gene is TRBJ2-6, the V gene TRBV6-6; no clear D. This CDR3 region has 15 residues. V was pared by 5 bases and J by 1 base, with 9 bases between. Germline-derived CDR1 and CDR2 are MNHNY and SVGAGI (reference sequence). The CDR3 loop is CASSNRGSGANVLTF. The CDR3 coding sequence is TGTGCCAGCAGTAACCGCGGATCTGGGGCCAACGTCCTGACTTTC.

This clonotype was counted only a few times. The CDR3 sequence: CASSPDREGYREAFF. As DNA, the CDR3 is TGCGCCAGCAGCCCAGACAGGGAAGGATACAGGGAAGCTTTCTTT. The chain recombines TRBV4-3 with TRBJ1-1, with 7 bases matching TRBD1. This CDR3 has 15 amino acids. J was trimmed by 8 bases and V by 4 bases; bases with no gene match: 13. Germline V gene data show CDR1 as LGHNA and CDR2 as YSLEER.

V and J are TRBV12-3 or TRBV12-4 and TRBJ1-2; D not certain. V shed 6 bases and J shed 4 bases, with 12 bases lying between them. The CDR3 spans 13 residues. CDR3 nucleotides: TGTGCCAGCAGCTTGAAAATATCCTATGGCTACACCTTC. This sequence encodes CASSLKISYGYTF.

V is TRBV20-1 and J is TRBJ2-7; 9 nucleotides line up with TRBD1. The CDR3 runs 16 residues. With 2 bases clipped from V and 4 bases from J, the junction kept 12 bases outside the gene matches. From germline, CDR1 is DFQATT and CDR2 SNEGSKA (reference sequence). Written as DNA, the CDR3 is TGCAGTGCTAGATCCTCGGTAGGGACAGGGCGTTACGAGCAGTACTTC. Translation gives CSARSSVGTGRYEQYF.

Concerning this clonotype itself: One end of the junction does not line up with germline, which may come from a read error. V and J are TRBV5-6 and TRBJ1-4; 8 bases fit TRBD1. The CDR3 runs to 13 residues. Germline V gene lookup returns CDR1 SGHDT and CDR2 YYEEEE. This chain's CDR3 is CASSLLTGAGNQF. DNA for the CDR3: TGTGCCAGCAGCTTGTTGACAGGGGCAGGCAATCAATTT.

To note about this clonotype: This may come from a read error, since a much larger clone is one base off. The chain combines TRBV10-2 with TRBJ1-4; D gene unclear. Germline values: CDR1 WSHSY, CDR2 SAAADI. The CDR3 spans 14 residues. The CDR3 coding sequence is TGTGCCAGCAGTCCACTAAAGTCGGGCGAAAAACTGCTTTTT. As protein: CASSPLKSGEKLLF.

The CDR3 nucleotides are TGTGCCAGCAGCTTGGGGCAGGGGTTCCTTTCTGGAAACACCATATATTTT. It encodes CASSLGQGFLSGNTIYF. The chain couples TRBV25-1 to TRBJ1-3; D may be TRBD1 (6 bases). This CDR3 contains 17 residues. Trimming cost V 6 bases and J 1 base, with 19 bases left between them. Looked up from germline, CDR1 is MGHDK and CDR2 is SYGVNS.

This rearrangement joins TRBV10-3 to TRBJ1-1; 9 bases are a match to TRBD1. Germline-derived CDR1 and CDR2 are ENHRY and SYGVKD. This CDR3 is built from 15 residues. Trimming took 6 bases from V and 6 from J; bases not matched to a gene: 11. The CDR3 DNA follows: TGTGCCATCAGGGGGATTGGGACAGGGTCCCCTGAAGCTTTCTTT. Translated, it gives CAIRGIGTGSPEAFF.